In this sample, the clone carrying this T cell receptor beta chain turned up a few times. Its antigen remains unidentified. This sample is part of a study of beta chain features in type 1 diabetes. The V gene's germline CDR1 is SGHVS and CDR2 FQNEAQ. This CDR3 is 18 amino acids long. V shed 4 bases and J shed 0 bases, with 18 bases lying between them. Study-level points and caveats: A moderate, significant TCRB CDR3 shortening appeared in type 1 diabetes across four CD4+ subsets. A closer apparent resemblance between naive, central memory and Treg TCRB repertoires was seen in patients than in healthy donors. The study found fewer insertions and more deletions at VDJ junctions in type 1 diabetes patients.

All of the isolated RNA was reverse transcribed, so expressed TCRB transcripts were sequenced. Here immunoSEQ multiplex PCR was the method, and the copy in TCRdb shows in-frame clones only, minus some. The sample carries about 340,000 clones, approximately 12% recorded once. The sample taken for sequencing was naive CD4+ T cells from blood. The J gene is TRBJ2-2, the V gene TRBV7-8; a possible D gene is TRBD2 (6 bases). The source of this sequence is a woman aged 18-35 years with type 1 diabetes. The CDR3 loop reads CASSSPGRRGSNTGELFF. DNA for the CDR3: TGTGCCAGCAGCTCACCGGGGAGGCGGGGCTCGAACACCGGGGAGCTGTTTTTT.